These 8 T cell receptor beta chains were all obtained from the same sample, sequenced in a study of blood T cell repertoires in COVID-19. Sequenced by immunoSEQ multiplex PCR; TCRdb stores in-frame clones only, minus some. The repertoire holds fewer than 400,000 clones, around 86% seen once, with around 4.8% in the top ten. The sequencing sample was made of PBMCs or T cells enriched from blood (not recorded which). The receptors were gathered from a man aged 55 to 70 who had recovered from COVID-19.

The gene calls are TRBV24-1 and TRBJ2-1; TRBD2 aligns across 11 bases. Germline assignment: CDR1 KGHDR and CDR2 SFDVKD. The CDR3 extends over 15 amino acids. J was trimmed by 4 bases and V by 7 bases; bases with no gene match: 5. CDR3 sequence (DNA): TGTGCCACCAGGCCCGGGACTAGCGGATACAATGAGCAGTTCTTC. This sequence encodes CATRPGTSGYNEQFF.

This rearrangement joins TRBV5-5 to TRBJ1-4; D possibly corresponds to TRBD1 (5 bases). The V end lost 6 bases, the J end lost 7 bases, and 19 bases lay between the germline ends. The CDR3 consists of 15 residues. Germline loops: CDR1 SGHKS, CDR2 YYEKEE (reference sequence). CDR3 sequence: CASTQVSRVGEKLFF. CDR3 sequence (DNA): TGTGCCAGCACCCAAGTCTCCAGGGTCGGTGAAAAACTGTTTTTT.

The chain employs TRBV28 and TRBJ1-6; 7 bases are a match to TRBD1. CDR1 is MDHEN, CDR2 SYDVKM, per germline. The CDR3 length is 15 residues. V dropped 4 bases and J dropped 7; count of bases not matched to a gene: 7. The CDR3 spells CASSYRGGWNSPLHF. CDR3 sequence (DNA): TGTGCCAGCAGTTACAGGGGCGGATGGAATTCACCCCTCCACTTT.

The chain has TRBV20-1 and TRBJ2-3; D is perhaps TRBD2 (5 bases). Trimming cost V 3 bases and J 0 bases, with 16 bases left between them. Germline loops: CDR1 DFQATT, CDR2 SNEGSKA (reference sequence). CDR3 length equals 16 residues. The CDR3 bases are TGCAGTGCTAGTTGGTGGCGGCGGGTTAGCACAGATACGCAGTATTTT. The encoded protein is CSASWWRRVSTDTQYF.

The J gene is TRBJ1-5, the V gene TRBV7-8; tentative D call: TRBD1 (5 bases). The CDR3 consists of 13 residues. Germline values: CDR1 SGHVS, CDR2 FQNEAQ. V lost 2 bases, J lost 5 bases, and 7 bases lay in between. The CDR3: CASSLWGDQPQHF. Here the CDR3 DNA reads TGTGCCAGCAGCTTATGGGGGGATCAGCCCCAGCATTTT.

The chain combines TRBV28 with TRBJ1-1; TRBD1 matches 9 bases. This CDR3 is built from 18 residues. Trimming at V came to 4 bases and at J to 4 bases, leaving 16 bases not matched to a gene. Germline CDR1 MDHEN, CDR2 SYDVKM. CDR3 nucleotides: TGTGCCAGCAGTTCCACAGGGGGCTTCCCTCGGATTGGCACTGAAGCTTTCTTT. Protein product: CASSSTGGFPRIGTEAFF.

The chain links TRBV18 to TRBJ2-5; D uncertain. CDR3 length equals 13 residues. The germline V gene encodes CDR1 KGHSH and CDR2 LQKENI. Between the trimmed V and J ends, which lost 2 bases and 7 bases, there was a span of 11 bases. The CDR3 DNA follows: TGTGCCAGCTCACCAGGTAGATCCGGGACCCAGTACTTC. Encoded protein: CASSPGRSGTQYF.

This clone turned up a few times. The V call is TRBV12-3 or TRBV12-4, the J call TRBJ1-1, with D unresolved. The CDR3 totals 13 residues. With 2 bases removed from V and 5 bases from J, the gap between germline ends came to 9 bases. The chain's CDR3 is CASSLSVETEAFF. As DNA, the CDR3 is TGTGCCAGCAGTTTAAGTGTAGAAACTGAAGCTTTCTTT.